The 3 T cell receptor beta chains listed next were all sequenced from one sample in a study of pediatric ulcerative colitis. The method was immunoSEQ multiplex PCR; TCRdb's version includes in-frame clones alone and lacks a portion of them. The top ten hold roughly 5.5% of the sample, which has 64,000 or so clones, more than 60% seen once. The sequenced sample consisted of blood. The receptors shown here come from a boy under 18 with moderate ulcerative colitis.

This chain connects TRBV7-2 to TRBJ2-4; 7 bases map to TRBD1. V gave up 4 bases and J gave up 8 bases; unmatched junction bases: 14. The germline V gene encodes CDR1 SGHTA and CDR2 FQGNSA. The CDR3 is made up of 16 amino acids. DNA for the CDR3: TGTGCCAGCAGCTCAGGGACCAAAACTAGGGGGCACATTCAGTACTTC. It encodes CASSSGTKTRGHIQYF.

This chain joins TRBV5-8 and TRBJ1-2; 9 bases align to TRBD1. Trimming cost V 3 bases and J 7 bases; bases outside gene matches: 7. This CDR3 has 14 residues. Germline V gene lookup returns CDR1 SGHTS and CDR2 YDEGEE. CDR3 sequence reads: CASSSRDRVRGYTF. The DNA of the CDR3 is TGTGCCAGCAGCTCCCGGGACAGGGTCCGTGGCTACACCTTC.

J is TRBJ1-1 and V is TRBV6-6; D is ambiguous. Germline V gene data show CDR1 as MNHNY and CDR2 as SVGAGI (reference sequence). V lost 6 bases, J lost 1 base, and 6 bases lay in between. The CDR3 runs 12 residues. CDR3 coding DNA: TGTGCCAGCAGCTCCGGGAACACTGAAGCTTTCTTT. Its translation is CASSSGNTEAFF.